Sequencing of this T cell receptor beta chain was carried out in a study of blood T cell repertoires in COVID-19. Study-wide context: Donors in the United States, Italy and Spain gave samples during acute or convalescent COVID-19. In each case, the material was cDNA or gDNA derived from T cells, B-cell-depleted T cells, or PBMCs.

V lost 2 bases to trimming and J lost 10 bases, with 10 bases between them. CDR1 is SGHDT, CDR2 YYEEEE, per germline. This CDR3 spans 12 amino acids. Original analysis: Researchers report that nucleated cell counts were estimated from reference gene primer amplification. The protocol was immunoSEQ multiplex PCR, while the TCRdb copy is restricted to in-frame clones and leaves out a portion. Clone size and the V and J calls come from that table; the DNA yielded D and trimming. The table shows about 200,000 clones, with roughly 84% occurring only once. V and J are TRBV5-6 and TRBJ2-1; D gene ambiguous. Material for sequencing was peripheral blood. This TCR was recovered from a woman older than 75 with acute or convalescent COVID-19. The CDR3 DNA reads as TGTGCCAGCAGCTTAACGCGAGGAGAGCAGTTCTTC. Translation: CASSLTRGEQFF.